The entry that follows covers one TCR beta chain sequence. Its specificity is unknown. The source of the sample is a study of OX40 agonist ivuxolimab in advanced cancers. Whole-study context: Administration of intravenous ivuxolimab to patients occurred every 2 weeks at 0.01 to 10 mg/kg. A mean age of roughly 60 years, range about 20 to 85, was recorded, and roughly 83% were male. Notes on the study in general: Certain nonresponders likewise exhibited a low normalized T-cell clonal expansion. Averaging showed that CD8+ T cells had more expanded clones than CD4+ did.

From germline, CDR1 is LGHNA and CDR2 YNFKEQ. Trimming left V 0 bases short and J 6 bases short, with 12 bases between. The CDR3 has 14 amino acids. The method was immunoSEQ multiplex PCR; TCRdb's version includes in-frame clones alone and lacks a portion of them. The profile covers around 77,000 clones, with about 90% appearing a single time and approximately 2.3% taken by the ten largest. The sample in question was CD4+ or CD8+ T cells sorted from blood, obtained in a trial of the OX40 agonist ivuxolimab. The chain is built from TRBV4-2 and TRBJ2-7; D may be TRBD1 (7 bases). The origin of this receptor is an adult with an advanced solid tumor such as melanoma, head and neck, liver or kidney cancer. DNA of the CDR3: TGTGCCAGCAGCCAAGAGCGGGACAGCGTCGAGCAGTACTTC. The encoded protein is CASSQERDSVEQYF.